What follows is one TCR beta chain and its context. This specimen belongs to a study of cytomegalovirus exposure and HLA in healthy donors. Amplification used 60 Vbeta primers and 13 Jbeta primers. The assay was immunoSEQ multiplex PCR, and TCRdb's table has in-frame clones only and misses some. The table has some 200,000 clones, about 90% seen once. CDR3 length: 15 residues. CDR1 and CDR2 from the germline V gene are MNHEY and SMNVEV (reference sequence). Losses at the gene ends were 3 bases for V and 9 bases for J; bases not matched to a gene: 9. The TCR was taken from a girl in the first two years of life in good health and CMV-seronegative. The chain combines TRBV27 with TRBJ2-1; 9 bases map to TRBD2. The source material was PBMCs. The CDR3 DNA follows: TGTGCCAGCAGTTTGTTGGGCGGGGGGGGTGGTGAGCAGTTCTTC. This gives the protein CASSLLGGGGGEQFF.